A selection of T cell receptor beta chains follows, all from one sample in a study of T cells expressing NK-cell markers. With the 5' RACE reads reprocessed, TCRdb shows one record per CDR3 protein and no DNA. The sample totals about 460,000 distinct CDR3 sequences; its top ten clones hold more than 1.4%. Input material: blood T cells: a sorted CD56 or NKG2C T cell subset, CD4+ or CD8+ T cells, or bulk PBMC T cells (not recorded which). The source is a woman in her 50s in good health. The CDR3 runs from the conserved cysteine through the conserved F or W.

V gene: TRBV5-1
J gene: TRBJ2-5
CDR3 protein: CASSALAVGGETQYF

V gene: TRBV15
J gene: TRBJ1-4
CDR3 protein: CATSRRQGGNEKLFF

V gene: TRBV5-1
J gene: TRBJ2-3
CDR3 protein: CASSLDQLAPTDTQYF

V gene: TRBV5-1
J gene: TRBJ1-2
CDR3 protein: CASSSGVNYGYTF

V gene: TRBV15
J gene: TRBJ2-1
CDR3 protein: CATSRDPAGNNEQFF

V gene: TRBV12-3/TRBV12-4
J gene: TRBJ2-5
CDR3 protein: CASSLIGFQETQYF

V gene: TRBV27
J gene: TRBJ1-1
CDR3 protein: CASSNGLLNTEAFF

V gene: TRBV20-1
J gene: TRBJ2-1
CDR3 protein: CSARGQANLEQFF

V gene: TRBV18
J gene: TRBJ2-1
CDR3 protein: CASSQTREQFF

V gene: TRBV30
J gene: TRBJ2-3
CDR3 protein: CAWSFASADTQYF

V gene: TRBV10-1
J gene: TRBJ2-1
CDR3 protein: CASSDSGRAHEQFF

V gene: TRBV7-9
J gene: TRBJ1-1
CDR3 protein: CASSLRQGAEAFF

V gene: TRBV6-5
J gene: TRBJ2-5
CDR3 protein: CASSYALAWGQETQYF

V gene: TRBV29-1
J gene: TRBJ2-7
CDR3 protein: CSVDAPQGFGYEQYF

V gene: TRBV6-5
J gene: TRBJ1-2
CDR3 protein: CASSYRQNYGYTF

V gene: TRBV4-1
J gene: TRBJ2-2
CDR3 protein: CASSQDWASPLWIGELFF

V gene: TRBV12-3/TRBV12-4
J gene: TRBJ2-7
CDR3 protein: CASSATSREQYF

V gene: TRBV29-1
J gene: TRBJ2-5
CDR3 protein: CSVESWLARETQYF

V gene: TRBV2
J gene: TRBJ2-2
CDR3 protein: CASSTDGGNTGELFF

V gene: TRBV11-3
J gene: TRBJ2-7
CDR3 protein: CASGPRTSYEQYF

V gene: TRBV5-1
J gene: TRBJ2-3
CDR3 protein: CASSISRERDTQYF

V gene: TRBV5-1
J gene: TRBJ2-1
CDR3 protein: CASSQASLYNEQFF

V gene: TRBV20-1
J gene: TRBJ1-2
CDR3 protein: CSARDLDRDFGYTF